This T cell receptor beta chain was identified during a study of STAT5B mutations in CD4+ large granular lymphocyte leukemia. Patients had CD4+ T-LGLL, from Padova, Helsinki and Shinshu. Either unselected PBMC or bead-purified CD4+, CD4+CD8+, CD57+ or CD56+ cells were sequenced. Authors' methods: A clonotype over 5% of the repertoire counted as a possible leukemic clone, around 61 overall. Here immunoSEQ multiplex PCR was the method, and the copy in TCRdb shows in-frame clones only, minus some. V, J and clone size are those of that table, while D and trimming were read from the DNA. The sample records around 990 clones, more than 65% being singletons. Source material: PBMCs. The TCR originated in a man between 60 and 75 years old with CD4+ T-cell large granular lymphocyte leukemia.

The CDR3 DNA is TGTGCCAGCAGTTTCACAGGGGGTTCAGAGACCCAGTACTTC. Translating gives CASSFTGGSETQYF. The chain uses TRBV6-5 and TRBJ2-5; 8 positions agree with TRBD1. Germline trimming cut 4 bases from V and 4 bases from J; bases unmatched to any gene: 5. CDR3 length: 14 residues. CDR1 is MNHEY and CDR2 is SVGAGI in the germline V gene.